This T cell receptor (beta chain) was profiled in a study of CD8 T cells in Susac syndrome. The authors reverse transcribed roughly 0.5 to 1 ug RNA with random hexamers. TCR beta CDR3 was amplified by immunoSEQ covering 54 Vbeta and 13 Jbeta. TCRdb fed the immunoSEQ multiplex PCR reads into MiXCR, producing one record per CDR3 protein. The data contain 100,000 to 150,000 distinct CDR3 sequences, roughly 93% of them singletons. Both CD4+ and CD8+ T cells were negatively isolated, and TEMRA cells underwent FACS enrichment. Germline-derived CDR1 and CDR2 are SEHNR and FQNEAQ (reference sequence). V was trimmed by 10 bases and J by 4 bases, leaving 11 bases between them. The CDR3 is made up of 12 amino acids.

The chain is built from TRBV7-9 and TRBJ1-3, with D unresolved. This TCR was sampled from a human donor with multiple sclerosis. What was sequenced was CD8+ T cells from PBMCs. Here the CDR3 reads CAIAILGNTIYF. The DNA for the CDR3 is TGTGCCATTGCCATTTTGGGAAACACCATATATTTT.